The 9 T cell receptor beta chains reported below all come from one sample, sequenced in a study of T-cell memory formation after mild COVID-19. Each CDR3 protein is one row after TCRdb ran MiXCR on the 5' RACE reads. The sample has roughly 340,000 distinct CDR3 sequences, 20% seen once. The source material was PBMCs or a T cell subset sorted from them (not recorded which). The origin of the receptors is a young man who had mild COVID-19 (a few samples of this study predate the infection). Cell type and time point are not known.

This clonotype appeared a few times. Sequence at one end of the junction differs from germline and may be a read error. The chain joins TRBV20-1 to TRBJ2-3; 8 bases line up with TRBD1. The CDR3 is made up of 13 amino acids. Looked up from germline, CDR1 is DFQATT and CDR2 is SNEGSKA (reference sequence). The CDR3 loop is CRATGGSTDTQYF. CDR3 nucleotides: TGCAGGGCTACAGGGGGAAGCACAGATACGCAGTATTTT.

Many counts were recorded for this clonotype. The chain uses TRBV2 and TRBJ1-2, with a weak D call TRBD1 (5 bases). This CDR3 region has 12 residues. V was shortened by 3 bases and J by 5 bases, with 7 bases between the two germline ends. In germline, CDR1 is SNHLY, CDR2 FYNNEI. CDR3 sequence: CASSEGGYGYTF. The CDR3 DNA reads as TGTGCCAGCAGTGAGGGGGGATATGGCTACACCTTC.

This rearrangement joins TRBV4-1 to TRBJ1-1, with D hard to call. V was trimmed by 0 bases and J by 1 base, leaving 6 bases between them. Germline V lookup: CDR1 MGHRA, CDR2 YSYEKL. CDR3 length equals 14 residues. Here the CDR3 reads CASSQDWTNTEAFF. The DNA of the CDR3 is TGCGCCAGCAGCCAAGACTGGACGAACACTGAAGCTTTCTTT.

The chain is built from TRBV4-1 and TRBJ1-5; no reliable D call. Trimming took 0 bases from V and 8 from J, leaving 8 bases between them. CDR1 and CDR2 from the germline V gene are MGHRA and YSYEKL. This CDR3 spans 13 amino acids. Written as DNA, the CDR3 is TGCGCCAGCAGCCAAGAATCGGGCAAGCCCCAGCATTTT. Amino acid sequence: CASSQESGKPQHF.

This clonotype showed up just a few times. The CDR3 is CASSQDRYSGVQETQYF. CDR3 DNA sequence: TGTGCCAGCAGCCAAGATCGGTATAGCGGGGTCCAAGAGACCCAGTACTTC. The chain employs TRBV3-1 and TRBJ2-5; TRBD2 matches at 8 bases. Germline V gene data show CDR1 as LGHDT and CDR2 as YNNKEL (reference sequence). The CDR3 totals 17 residues. V was clipped by 0 bases and J by 1 base; unmatched bases: 7.

This clonotype turned up a few times. The chain combines TRBV20-1 with TRBJ2-2; D uncertain. Germline CDR1 and CDR2: DFQATT and SNEGSKA (reference sequence). The CDR3 length is 14 residues. V lost 2 bases and J 1 base, leaving 8 bases between the germline ends. As DNA, the CDR3 is TGCAGTGCTAGAAAGCCCGGGAACACCGGGGAGCTGTTTTTT. This encodes CSARKPGNTGELFF.

This clonotype was counted ten times or more. V and J are TRBV5-1 and TRBJ2-7; 9 nucleotides line up with TRBD2. V lost 0 bases and J lost 4; bases outside the gene matches: 5. CDR1 SGHRS and CDR2 YFSETQ come from the germline V gene. The CDR3 loop spans 15 amino acids. CDR3 DNA sequence: TGCGCCAGCAGCTTGGCCGTAGCGGGGGAGTACGAGCAGTACTTC. It codes for CASSLAVAGEYEQYF. Supplemented by reference TRBV5-1 and TRBJ2-7, the full variable domain reads KAGVTQTPRYLIKTRGQQVTLSCSPISGHRSVSWYQQTPGQGLQFLFEYFSETQRNKGNFPGRFSGRQFSNSRSEMNVSTLELGDSALYLCASSLAVAGEYEQYFGPGTRLTVT.

The chain recombines TRBV12-3 or TRBV12-4 with TRBJ1-2; D is uncertain. With 6 bases removed from V and 4 bases from J, the gap between germline ends came to 9 bases. The CDR3 spans 12 residues. The DNA for the CDR3 is TGTGCCAGCAGCTCTAAATCCTATGGCTACACCTTC. This codes for CASSSKSYGYTF.

This sequence joins TRBV4-3 and TRBJ2-3; weak D call: TRBD2 (6 bases). The CDR3 has 16 residues. Per the germline V gene, CDR1 is LGHNA and CDR2 is YSLEER. The V end lost 2 bases, the J end lost 1 base, and 13 bases lay between the germline ends. The CDR3 reads CASSQNPASGTDTQYF. The CDR3 region has the DNA TGCGCCAGCAGCCAAAATCCAGCTAGCGGCACAGATACGCAGTATTTT.